Below, 4 T cell receptor beta chains from the same sample are listed, as sequenced in a study of T cells expressing NK-cell markers. TCRdb reprocessed the 5' RACE reads and keeps a single row for each CDR3 protein, giving no DNA. The ten top clones account for about 7.1%, within a sample of some 410,000 distinct CDR3 sequences. The sequenced sample consisted of blood T cells: a sorted CD56 or NKG2C T cell subset, CD4+ or CD8+ T cells, or bulk PBMC T cells (not recorded which). All receptors come from a woman aged 18 to 69 in good health.

The J gene is TRBJ2-3, the V gene TRBV5-1; the TCRdb D gene call, TRBD1, has no DNA to confirm it. In germline, CDR1 is SGHRS, CDR2 YFSETQ. CDR3 size: 15 residues. This CDR3 is CASTGGETSTDTQYF.

This chain links TRBV5-1 with TRBJ1-1; TCRdb's D gene call, TRBD1, goes unchecked for lack of DNA. The CDR3 covers 16 residues. Germline CDR1 reads SGHRS; CDR2 reads YFSETQ. CDR3 sequence: CASSLGSKGMNTEAFF.

J is TRBJ2-3 and V is TRBV29-1; TCRdb's D gene call, TRBD2, goes unchecked for lack of DNA. Germline CDR1 is SQVTM and CDR2 is ANQGSEA. This CDR3 is 12 amino acids long. The CDR3: CSVEDREAAQYF.

This chain joins TRBV2 and TRBJ1-1. The CDR3 consists of 13 residues. Germline values: CDR1 SNHLY, CDR2 FYNNEI. The CDR3 reads CASSEQRVGEAFF.